This is a list of T cell receptor beta chains from one sample in a study of cytomegalovirus exposure and HLA in healthy donors. Using immunoSEQ multiplex PCR, the repertoire was profiled, and TCRdb retains in-frame clones only, with some absent. Of under 200,000 clones detected, 70% to 80% appear once; the ten largest clones hold 0.69%. Sequencing input: PBMCs. The receptors stem from a middle-aged woman in good health and CMV-seronegative. Each CDR3 is given with its conserved first and last residue. A D gene is named only where the DNA matches it firmly. Size is stated for part of the rows, as once, few or many counts, or as a class when the clone is expanded.

TRBV28	TRBJ1-2	NA	TRBD1	TGTGCCAGCAGTTTGGTCAGGACAGGGTATGGCTACACCTTC	CASSLVRTGYGYTF
TRBV2	TRBJ1-5	NA	TRBD1	TGTGCCAGCAGTGAGGTGGGACAGGGAATACAGCCCCAGCATTTT	CASSEVGQGIQPQHF
TRBV6-4	TRBJ2-1	NA	NA	TGTGCCAGCAGTGACTCGGTCGGCTCCTACAATGAGCAGTTCTTC	CASSDSVGSYNEQFF
TRBV5-1	TRBJ1-6	NA	NA	TGCGCCAGCAGCCCGTGGGACATGAATTCACCCCTCCACTTT	CASSPWDMNSPLHF
TRBV11-3	TRBJ2-1	NA	NA	TGTGCCAGCAGCCCGAGTGATCTAGGGAGGGGGGGGTACAATGAGCAGTTCTTC	CASSPSDLGRGGYNEQFF
TRBV27	TRBJ2-7	NA	NA	TGTGCCAGCAGTTTAGCAGGGTCCTACGAGCAGTACTTC	CASSLAGSYEQYF
TRBV19	TRBJ2-3	once	NA	TGTGCCAGTAGCCCTGACACGGGCACAGATACGCAGTATTTT	CASSPDTGTDTQYF
TRBV14	TRBJ2-1	NA	NA	TGTGCCAGCAGCCTTAGGAGTTATAACAATGAGCAGTTCTTC	CASSLRSYNNEQFF
TRBV5-1	TRBJ2-3	NA	TRBD2	TGCGCCAGCAGCTTCCCGGGACTAGCGGGAGCAGATACGCAGTATTTT	CASSFPGLAGADTQYF
TRBV29-1	TRBJ2-6	NA	NA	TGCAGCGTTGAAGATCTGCGAGGTTTCTCTGGGGCCAACGTCCTGACTTTC	CSVEDLRGFSGANVLTF
TRBV2	TRBJ1-4	NA	TRBD1	TGTGCCAGCAGTGCGTTACAGGGGGTTAGAGAAAAACTGTTTTTT	CASSALQGVREKLFF
TRBV5-6	TRBJ2-7	NA	TRBD1	TGTGCCAGCAGCCACGCGAACAGGGGCTCCGAGCAGTACTTC	CASSHANRGSEQYF
TRBV29-1	TRBJ1-2	NA	TRBD1	TGCAGCGTGGACAGGGGCCGGGCAGATGGCTACACCTTC	CSVDRGRADGYTF
TRBV6-1	TRBJ2-3	NA	NA	TGTGCCAGCAGTGAAGCGAGGGTTGGCACAGATACGCAGTATTTT	CASSEARVGTDTQYF
TRBV9	TRBJ2-1	NA	NA	TGTGCCAGCAGCGTAACCACGAGCTCCTACAATGAGCAGTTCTTC	CASSVTTSSYNEQFF
TRBV6-1	TRBJ2-3	NA	NA	TGTGCCAGCAGTGGACAGGCCACAGATACGCAGTATTTT	CASSGQATDTQYF
TRBV11-1	TRBJ2-2	NA	NA	TGTGCCAGCAGTCGTACAGGGACCGGGGAGCTGTTTTTT	CASSRTGTGELFF
TRBV5-1	TRBJ2-7	NA	NA	TGCGCCAGCAGCTCCCGACGCGGGGTACCGCCCAACGAGCAGTACTTC	CASSSRRGVPPNEQYF
TRBV27	TRBJ1-3	NA	NA	TGTGCCAGCAGTTCACAACCAACGGGGGTTATCTCTGGAAACACCATATATTTT	CASSSQPTGVISGNTIYF
TRBV9	TRBJ1-1	NA	TRBD1	TGTGCCAGCAGCGTGGCAGGGGGCACTAGCACTGAAGCTTTCTTT	CASSVAGGTSTEAFF
TRBV28	TRBJ2-7	NA	NA	TGTGCCAGCAGTTTTATCGGGGGCGAGCAGTACTTC	CASSFIGGEQYF
TRBV7-2	TRBJ2-1	NA	TRBD1	TGTGCCAGCAGCCAGACAGGGCGCTACAATGAGCAGTTCTTC	CASSQTGRYNEQFF
TRBV6-5	TRBJ2-1	NA	TRBD1	TGTGCCAGCAGAGGCAGGGGGTTGCGTGCTGAGCAGTTCTTC	CASRGRGLRAEQFF
TRBV11-3	TRBJ2-4	NA	NA	TGTGCCAGCAGCTTGAGAGGTGCCACTGCCAAAAACATTCAGTACTTC	CASSLRGATAKNIQYF
TRBV30	TRBJ1-4	NA	NA	TGTGCCTGGAGTTCTGGGCAGACTGGGGGCAATGAAAAACTGTTTTTT	CAWSSGQTGGNEKLFF
TRBV5-6	TRBJ2-5	NA	NA	TGTGCCAGCAGCTTGGCAGTGCCTAGGAAAGAAGAGACCCAGTACTTC	CASSLAVPRKEETQYF
TRBV27	TRBJ2-1	NA	TRBD2	TGTGCCAGCAGGAGGCTAGCGGGAGGGTACAATGAGCAGTTCTTC	CASRRLAGGYNEQFF
TRBV6-5	TRBJ1-3	NA	NA	TGTGCCAGCAGGCTTGGGGCAGGTAGTGGAAACACCATATATTTT	CASRLGAGSGNTIYF
TRBV30	TRBJ1-2	NA	NA	TGTGCCTGGACAACCCGACAGGCTCGAGGCTATGGCTACACCTTC	CAWTTRQARGYGYTF
TRBV10-1	TRBJ2-3	NA	TRBD2	TGCGCCAGCAGTGAATCGGGGGGGACAGATACGCAGTATTTT	CASSESGGTDTQYF
TRBV6-5	TRBJ2-5	NA	NA	TGTGCCAGCAGTTACTTTCCTCCTGAGACCCAGTACTTC	CASSYFPPETQYF
TRBV5-1	TRBJ2-7	NA	NA	TGCGCCAGCAGCTTGTCAGGGTGGGAGCAGTACTTC	CASSLSGWEQYF
TRBV19	TRBJ2-3	NA	TRBD2	TGTGCCAGTAGTACTAGCGGGGCTACAGATACGCAGTATTTT	CASSTSGATDTQYF
TRBV9	TRBJ2-5	NA	NA	TGTGCCAGCAGCGGTGGAGGGACAGCCCAAGAGACCCAGTACTTC	CASSGGGTAQETQYF
TRBV27	TRBJ1-1	NA	NA	TGTGCCAGCAAAGACGTCGGGGGGGCGAGGATGAACACTGAAGCTTTCTTT	CASKDVGGARMNTEAFF
TRBV18	TRBJ1-1	once	NA	TGTGCCAGCCCGCCGGTCAGGGCGAACACTGAAGCTTTCTTT	CASPPVRANTEAFF
TRBV6-5	TRBJ1-2	NA	NA	TGTGCCAGCAGTCCAGCGGGGGATGGCTACACCTTC	CASSPAGDGYTF
TRBV15	TRBJ2-4	once	NA	TGTGCCACCAGTTATGGGCAATACCAAGGAAACATTCAGTACTTC	CATSYGQYQGNIQYF
TRBV6-1	TRBJ1-2	NA	NA	TGTGCCAGCATAGCAGACCTACGAAGAGGCTACACCTTC	CASIADLRRGYTF
TRBV28	TRBJ1-6	NA	NA	TGTGCCAGCAGTTTATCGGGGGTAGGTAATTCACCCCTCCACTTT	CASSLSGVGNSPLHF
TRBV19	TRBJ2-7	NA	NA	TGTGCCAGTAGTCTCCGAGGAGACTCCTACGAGCAGTACTTC	CASSLRGDSYEQYF
TRBV29-1	TRBJ2-7	NA	TRBD1	TGCAGCACCAGAGAAACGGGACAGGGTGTCGAGCAGTACTTC	CSTRETGQGVEQYF
TRBV6-5	TRBJ1-1	NA	NA	TGTGCCAGCAGTTACTCGGGCAGGGGAGTCCCTGAAGCTTTCTTT	CASSYSGRGVPEAFF
TRBV18	TRBJ1-1	NA	TRBD1	TGTGCCAGCTCACCTCCAATTAGGACAGGGAACACTGAAGCTTTCTTT	CASSPPIRTGNTEAFF
TRBV7-9	TRBJ2-7	NA	NA	TGTTCCAGCAGCTTAGACAACTACGAGCAGTACTTC	CSSSLDNYEQYF
TRBV7-9	TRBJ1-4	NA	TRBD1	TGTGCCAGCAGCCGTAGCGGGGGACAGGGGAGAACTAATGAAAAACTGTTTTTT	CASSRSGGQGRTNEKLFF
TRBV30	TRBJ1-2	few	NA	TGTGCCTGGAGTGTACCCCCGTGGCAAGTCAACTATGGCTACACCTTC	CAWSVPPWQVNYGYTF
TRBV6-6	TRBJ1-2	few	TRBD1	TGTGCCAGCAGTTACTCGAGACAGGGATGCACCTTC	CASSYSRQGCTF
TRBV7-9	TRBJ2-1	NA	NA	TGTGCCAGTCGACCCAGATTTTTAAAAAGAGGGAATGAGCAGTTCTTC	CASRPRFLKRGNEQFF
TRBV21-1	TRBJ2-4	NA	NA	TGTGCCATCCTCCTAGAGCGGGGGATAGCCAAAAACATTCAGTACTTC	CAILLERGIAKNIQYF
TRBV6-5	TRBJ1-3	NA	NA	TGTGCCAGCAGAGGGGCGGGAACTGGAAACACCATATATTTT	CASRGAGTGNTIYF
TRBV18	TRBJ1-4	NA	TRBD1	TGTGCCAGCTCCCGCGGGACAGCCTCTAATGAAAAACTGTTTTTT	CASSRGTASNEKLFF
TRBV7-2	TRBJ2-4	NA	TRBD2	TGTGCCAGCAGCTCACTTCTGAGTAGCGGGGTCATTGACTTC	CASSSLLSSGVIDF
TRBV7-2	TRBJ2-7	NA	NA	TGTGCCAGCAGCTGGGGGCCCCCCTCCTACGAGCAGTACTTC	CASSWGPPSYEQYF
TRBV5-1	TRBJ2-7	NA	NA	TGCGCCAGCAGCTTGGGACTGGTCCCCTACGAGCAGTACTTC	CASSLGLVPYEQYF
TRBV6-1	TRBJ1-2	NA	TRBD1	TGTGCCAGCAGGACAGGGGGTAGCTATGGCTACACCTTC	CASRTGGSYGYTF
TRBV19	TRBJ2-5	NA	NA	TGTGCCAGTAGCATCCCCCAAGAGACCCAGTACTTC	CASSIPQETQYF
TRBV7-8	TRBJ2-3	NA	TRBD2	TGTGCCAGCAGTTTAGGAACGGGAGGGCACGGAGATACGCAGTATTTT	CASSLGTGGHGDTQYF
TRBV7-6	TRBJ2-7	few	NA	TGTGCCAGCAGCTCTCGGTACGAGCAGTACTTC	CASSSRYEQYF